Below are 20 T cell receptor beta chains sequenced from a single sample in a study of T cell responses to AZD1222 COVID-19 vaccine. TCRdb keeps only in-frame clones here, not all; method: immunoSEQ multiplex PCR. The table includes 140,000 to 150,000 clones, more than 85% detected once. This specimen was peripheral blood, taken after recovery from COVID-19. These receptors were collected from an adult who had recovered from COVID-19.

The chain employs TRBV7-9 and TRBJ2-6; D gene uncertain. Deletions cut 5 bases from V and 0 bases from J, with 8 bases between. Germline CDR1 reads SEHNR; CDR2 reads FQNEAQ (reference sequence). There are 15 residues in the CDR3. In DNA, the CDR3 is TGTGCCAGCAGCCCTCCTGACTCTGGGGCCAACGTCCTGACTTTC. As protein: CASSPPDSGANVLTF.

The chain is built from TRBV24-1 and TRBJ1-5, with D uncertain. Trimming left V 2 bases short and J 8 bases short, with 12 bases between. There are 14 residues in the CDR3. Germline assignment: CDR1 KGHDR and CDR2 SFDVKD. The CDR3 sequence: CATSDSLSLKPQHF. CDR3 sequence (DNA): TGTGCCACCAGTGATTCTCTCTCCCTGAAGCCCCAGCATTTT.

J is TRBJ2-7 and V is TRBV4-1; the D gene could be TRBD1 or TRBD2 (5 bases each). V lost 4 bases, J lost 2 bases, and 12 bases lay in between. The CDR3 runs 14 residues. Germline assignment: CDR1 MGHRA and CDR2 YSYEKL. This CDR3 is CASSPRDGTYEQYF. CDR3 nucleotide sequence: TGCGCCAGCAGCCCCCGGGACGGGACCTACGAGCAGTACTTC.

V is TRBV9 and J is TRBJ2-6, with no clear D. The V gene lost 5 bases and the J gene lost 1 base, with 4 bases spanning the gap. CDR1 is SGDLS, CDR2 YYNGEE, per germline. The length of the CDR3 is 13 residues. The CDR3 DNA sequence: TGTGCCAGCAGGAGGTCTGGGGCCAACGTCCTGACTTTC. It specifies CASRRSGANVLTF.

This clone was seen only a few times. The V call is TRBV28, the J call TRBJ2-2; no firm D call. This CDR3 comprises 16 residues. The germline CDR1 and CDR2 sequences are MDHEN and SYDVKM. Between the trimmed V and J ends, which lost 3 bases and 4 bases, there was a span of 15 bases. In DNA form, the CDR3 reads TGTGCCAGCAGTTTGGCCGGGTCCCAAAGCACCGGGGAGCTGTTTTTT. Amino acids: CASSLAGSQSTGELFF.

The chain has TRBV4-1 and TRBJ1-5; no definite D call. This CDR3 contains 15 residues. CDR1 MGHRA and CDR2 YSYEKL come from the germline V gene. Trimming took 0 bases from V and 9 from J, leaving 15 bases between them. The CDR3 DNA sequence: TGCGCCAGCAGCCAAGAGGGATCGGCCACTCGGCCCCAGCATTTT. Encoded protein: CASSQEGSATRPQHF.

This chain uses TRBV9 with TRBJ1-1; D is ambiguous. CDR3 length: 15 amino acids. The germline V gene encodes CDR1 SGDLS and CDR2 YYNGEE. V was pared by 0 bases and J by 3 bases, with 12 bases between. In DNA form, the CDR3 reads TGTGCCAGCAGCGTAGGGGTCGGGTGGGACACTGAAGCTTTCTTT. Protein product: CASSVGVGWDTEAFF.

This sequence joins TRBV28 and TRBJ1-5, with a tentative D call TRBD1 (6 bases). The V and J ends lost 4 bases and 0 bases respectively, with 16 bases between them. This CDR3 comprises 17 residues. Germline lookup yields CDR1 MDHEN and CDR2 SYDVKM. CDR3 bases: TGTGCCAGCAGTTCCACCCTCGGACAGTATAGCAATCAGCCCCAGCATTTT. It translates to CASSSTLGQYSNQPQHF.

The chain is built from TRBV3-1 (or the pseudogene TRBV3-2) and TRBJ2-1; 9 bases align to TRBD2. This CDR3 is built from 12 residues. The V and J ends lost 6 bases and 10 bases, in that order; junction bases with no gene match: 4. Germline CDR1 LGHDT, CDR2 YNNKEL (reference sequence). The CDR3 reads CASRGLAQEQFF. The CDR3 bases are TGTGCCAGCAGGGGACTAGCACAAGAGCAGTTCTTC.

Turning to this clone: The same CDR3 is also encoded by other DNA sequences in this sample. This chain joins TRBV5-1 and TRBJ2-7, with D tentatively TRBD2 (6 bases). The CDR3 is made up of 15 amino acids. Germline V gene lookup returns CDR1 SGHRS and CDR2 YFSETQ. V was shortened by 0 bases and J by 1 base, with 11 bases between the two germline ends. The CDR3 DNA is TGCGCCAGCAGCTTGGTCGGGGGTGGTTCCTACGAGCAGTACTTC. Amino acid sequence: CASSLVGGGSYEQYF.

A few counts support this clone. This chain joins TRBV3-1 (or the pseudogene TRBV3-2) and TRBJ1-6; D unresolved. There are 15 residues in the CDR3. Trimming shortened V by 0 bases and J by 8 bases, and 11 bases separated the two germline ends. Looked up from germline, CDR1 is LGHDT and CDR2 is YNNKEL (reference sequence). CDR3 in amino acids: CASSQDLGKDSPLHF. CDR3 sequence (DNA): TGTGCCAGCAGCCAAGATTTAGGGAAGGATTCACCCCTCCACTTT.

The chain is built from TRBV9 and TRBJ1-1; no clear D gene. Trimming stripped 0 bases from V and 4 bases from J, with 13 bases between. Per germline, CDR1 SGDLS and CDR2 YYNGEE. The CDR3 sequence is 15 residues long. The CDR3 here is CASSVAGGFGTEAFF. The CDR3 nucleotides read TGTGCCAGCAGCGTAGCCGGCGGATTTGGCACTGAAGCTTTCTTT. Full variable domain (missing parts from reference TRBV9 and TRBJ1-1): DSGVTQTPKHLITATGQRVTLRCSPRSGDLSVYWYQQSLDQGLQFLIQYYNGEERAKGNILERFSAQQFPDLHSELNLSSLELGDSALYFCASSVAGGFGTEAFFGQGTRLTVV.

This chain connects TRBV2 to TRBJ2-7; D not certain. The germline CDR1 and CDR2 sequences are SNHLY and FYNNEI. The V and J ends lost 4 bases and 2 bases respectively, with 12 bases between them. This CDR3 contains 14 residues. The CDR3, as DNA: TGTGCCAGCAGTGTAAGCAAAGGTCCCTACGAGCAGTACTTC. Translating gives CASSVSKGPYEQYF. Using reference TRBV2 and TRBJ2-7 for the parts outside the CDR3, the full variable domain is EPEVTQTPSHQVTQMGQEVILRCVPISNHLYFYWYRQILGQKVEFLVSFYNNEISEKSEIFDDQFSVERPDGSNFTLKIRSTKLEDSAMYFCASSVSKGPYEQYFGPGTRLTVT.

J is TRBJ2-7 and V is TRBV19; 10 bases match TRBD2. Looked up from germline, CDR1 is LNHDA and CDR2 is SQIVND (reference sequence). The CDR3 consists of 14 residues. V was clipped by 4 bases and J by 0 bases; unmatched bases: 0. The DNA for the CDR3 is TGTGCCAGTAGTACTAGCGGGAGCTCCTACGAGCAGTACTTC. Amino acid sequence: CASSTSGSSYEQYF.

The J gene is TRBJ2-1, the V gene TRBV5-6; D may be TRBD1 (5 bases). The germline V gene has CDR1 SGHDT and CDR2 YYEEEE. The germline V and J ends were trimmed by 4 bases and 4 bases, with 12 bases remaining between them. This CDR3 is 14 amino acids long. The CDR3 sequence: CASSDSRWYNEQFF. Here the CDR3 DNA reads TGTGCCAGCAGCGACAGCAGGTGGTACAATGAGCAGTTCTTC.

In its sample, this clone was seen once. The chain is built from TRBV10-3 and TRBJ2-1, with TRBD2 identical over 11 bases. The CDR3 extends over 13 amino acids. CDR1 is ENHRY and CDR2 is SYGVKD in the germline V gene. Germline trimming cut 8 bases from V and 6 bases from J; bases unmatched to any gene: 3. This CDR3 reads CAISLAGGNEQFF. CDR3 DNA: TGTGCCATCTCCCTAGCGGGGGGCAATGAGCAGTTCTTC.

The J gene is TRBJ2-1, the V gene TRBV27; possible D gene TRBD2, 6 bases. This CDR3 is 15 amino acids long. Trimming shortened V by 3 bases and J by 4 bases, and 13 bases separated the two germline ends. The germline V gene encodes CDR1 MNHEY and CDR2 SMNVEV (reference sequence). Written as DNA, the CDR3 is TGTGCCAGCAGTTTGTTTAGCGGAGAGTACAATGAGCAGTTCTTC. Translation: CASSLFSGEYNEQFF.

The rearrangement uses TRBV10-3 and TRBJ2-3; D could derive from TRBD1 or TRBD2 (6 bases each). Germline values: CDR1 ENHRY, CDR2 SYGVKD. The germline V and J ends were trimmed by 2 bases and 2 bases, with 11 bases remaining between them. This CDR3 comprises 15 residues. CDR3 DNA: TGTGCCATCAGTGAGGGAGGGGGAGACACAGATACGCAGTATTTT. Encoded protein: CAISEGGGDTDTQYF.

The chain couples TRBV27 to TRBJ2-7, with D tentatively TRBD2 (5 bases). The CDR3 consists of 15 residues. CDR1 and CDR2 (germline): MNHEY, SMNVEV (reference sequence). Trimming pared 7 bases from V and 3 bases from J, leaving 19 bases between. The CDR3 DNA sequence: TGTGCCAGCAAAGGAGGCGTTCAGCGGATCTACGAGCAGTACTTC. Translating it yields CASKGGVQRIYEQYF.

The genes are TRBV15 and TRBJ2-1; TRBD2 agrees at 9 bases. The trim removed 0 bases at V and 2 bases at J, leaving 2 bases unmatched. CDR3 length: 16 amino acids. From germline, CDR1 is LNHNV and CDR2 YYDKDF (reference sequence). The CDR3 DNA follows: TGTGCCACCAGCAGAGAAGCGGGAGGAACCTACAATGAGCAGTTCTTC. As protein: CATSREAGGTYNEQFF.